A single sample gave rise to the 31 T cell receptor beta chains below, sequenced in a study of blood T cells in healthy people across ages. The second PCR ran roughly 6 to 12 cycles with a sample-barcoded 5' primer and J-beta primers. MiXCR, applied by TCRdb to the 5' RACE reads, yields one record per CDR3 protein. Here the sample spans some 860,000 distinct CDR3 sequences, roughly three fifths being singletons. Source material: blood. Receptor source: a man aged 35 to 55 in good health.

The V and J genes are TRBV7-2 and TRBJ2-1; 11 positions agree with TRBD2. V lost 5 bases to trimming and J lost 1 base; unmatched junction nucleotides: 7. The CDR3 length is 17 residues. In germline, CDR1 is SGHTA, CDR2 FQGNSA. This chain's CDR3 is CASSTSSGRISYNEQFF. CDR3 nucleotides: TGTGCCAGCAGCACCTCTAGCGGGAGGATTTCCTACAATGAGCAGTTCTTC.

This clonotype was counted between two and nine times. This chain links TRBV28 with TRBJ2-5, with D unclear. Trimming left V 6 bases short and J 1 base short, with 12 bases between. Germline V gene data show CDR1 as MDHEN and CDR2 as SYDVKM. This CDR3 is built from 14 residues. The CDR3 bases are TGTGCCAGCAGCCCCCCCTCTTCCCAAGAGACCCAGTACTTC. It translates to CASSPPSSQETQYF. Variable domain in full (rest from reference TRBV28 and TRBJ2-5): DVKVTQSSRYLVKRTGEKVFLECVQDMDHENMFWYRQDPGLGLRLIYFSYDVKMKEKGDIPEGYSVSREKKERFSLILESASTNQTSMYLCASSPPSSQETQYFGPGTRLLVL.

This clonotype appeared a few times. The chain combines TRBV20-1 with TRBJ2-4; a weak D match, TRBD1 (8 bases). The CDR3 loop spans 14 amino acids. V lost 5 bases to trimming and J lost 5 bases, with 16 bases between them. The germline gives CDR1 DFQATT, CDR2 SNEGSKA (reference sequence). The DNA for the CDR3 is TGCAGTGCTGGGGGGGACAGGCTACAAAACATTCAGTACTTC. Encoded protein: CSAGGDRLQNIQYF.

This clonotype was counted a few times. The chain couples TRBV6-6 to TRBJ2-4; D may match TRBD1 or TRBD2 (6 bases each). The last part of the DNA fits TRBJ2-7 better; the J call may be wrong. Per germline, CDR1 MNHNY and CDR2 SVGAGI (reference sequence). This CDR3 has 14 amino acids. The CDR3 DNA is TGTGCCAGCAGCCCTAGGGGGGAAGCCTACGAGCAGTACTTC. Encoded protein: CASSPRGEAYEQYF.

CDR3 residues: CASGPDPDTQYF. CDR3 nucleotide sequence: TGTGCTAGTGGTCCCGACCCAGATACGCAGTATTTT. V is TRBV12-5 and J is TRBJ2-3, with D unclear. Trimming removed 5 bases from V and 4 bases from J, with 7 bases in between. Looked up from germline, CDR1 is LGHNT and CDR2 is FRNRAP. This CDR3 region has 12 residues. Full variable domain (outside the CDR3, taken from reference TRBV12-5 and TRBJ2-3): DARVTQTPRHKVTEMGQEVTMRCQPILGHNTVFWYRQTMMQGLELLAYFRNRAPLDDSGMPKDRFSAEMPDATLATLKIQPSEPRDSAVYFCASGPDPDTQYFGPGTRLTVL.

The rearrangement joins TRBV27 to TRBJ2-5; 7 nucleotides match TRBD2. This CDR3 region has 16 residues. J gave up 5 bases and V 4 bases, and 13 bases lay outside the gene matches. CDR1 and CDR2 (germline): MNHEY, SMNVEV (reference sequence). The CDR3 DNA reads as TGTGCCAGCAGTTCGCTCAGGCGGCGGGAGTTGGAGACCCAGTACTTC. The encoded protein is CASSSLRRRELETQYF.

In its sample, this clonotype was seen a few times. This rearrangement joins TRBV7-2 to TRBJ2-3; either TRBD1 or TRBD2 may supply D (5 bases each). Germline CDR1 and CDR2: SGHTA and FQGNSA. This CDR3 contains 14 residues. V shed 3 bases and J shed 5 bases, with 12 bases lying between them. The CDR3 reads CASSLGPTRDTQYF. The CDR3 bases are TGTGCCAGCAGCTTGGGACCCACGAGAGATACGCAGTATTTT.

The genes are TRBV12-5 and TRBJ1-2; D possibly corresponds to TRBD1 (6 bases). Germline V gene lookup returns CDR1 LGHNT and CDR2 FRNRAP. V was clipped by 6 bases and J by 5 bases, with 31 bases between them. The CDR3 extends over 19 amino acids. The CDR3 spells CASGTNAGTFHIMGYGYTF. For the CDR3, the DNA is TGTGCTAGTGGCACGAACGCCGGGACATTTCATATAATGGGGTATGGCTACACCTTC.

This rearrangement joins TRBV7-2 to TRBJ2-1; 11 bases are shared with TRBD2. This CDR3 comprises 16 residues. V shed 2 bases and J 9 bases; nucleotides not matched to a gene: 9. From germline, CDR1 is SGHTA and CDR2 FQGNSA. For the CDR3, the DNA is TGTGCCAGCAGCTTACGACTAGCGGGGACTCTTGGTGAGCAGTTCTTC. Protein product: CASSLRLAGTLGEQFF.

V gene TRBV6-2 or TRBV6-3 combines with J gene TRBJ2-1; TRBD1 is a possible D gene (5 bases). The CDR3 extends over 14 amino acids. Germline CDR1 reads MNHEY; CDR2 reads SVGEGT. The V and J ends lost 1 base and 6 bases respectively, with 10 bases between them. CDR3 amino acids: CASSYWQGSNEQFF. The CDR3 nucleotides are TGTGCCAGCAGTTACTGGCAGGGATCCAATGAGCAGTTCTTC.

This chain connects TRBV12-3 or TRBV12-4 to TRBJ2-7, with 7 nucleotides matching TRBD1. Unmatched junction bases numbered 7, after V lost 6 bases and J lost 2 bases. This CDR3 spans 14 amino acids. The CDR3 region has the DNA TGTGCCAGCAGGGGCTACACAGGGGCCTACGAGCAGTACTTC. Protein: CASRGYTGAYEQYF.

The chain joins TRBV21-1 to TRBJ2-3; TRBD1 was called by the table and not checked on the DNA. TRBV21-1 is deemed a pseudogene. The CDR3 contains 21 residues. The CDR3 DNA reads as TGTGCCAGCAGCAAACAACGTTTTAGCCGGGAACGGACTGGGCCCACAGATACGCAGTATTTT. It is translated as CASSKQRFSRERTGPTDTQYF.

The chain carries TRBV20-1 and TRBJ2-4; D is unresolved. The CDR3 is 14 amino acids. Germline V gene sequence: CDR1 DFQATT, CDR2 SNEGSKA (reference sequence). CDR3 protein: CNATETRAAFIQYF. The CDR3 DNA is TGCAATGCAACAGAGACAAGGGCCGCTTTTATTCAGTACTTC.

This clonotype was detected a few times. The J gene is TRBJ1-6, the V gene TRBV5-1, with TRBD1 identical over 11 bases. This CDR3 is built from 14 residues. Trimming took 3 bases from V and 9 from J; bases not matched to a gene: 2. CDR1 and CDR2 (germline): SGHRS, YFSETQ. CDR3 DNA sequence: TGCGCCAGCAGCTGGACAGGGGGCCCTTCACCCCTCCACTTT. This gives the protein CASSWTGGPSPLHF.

The table lists this clonotype with a few counts. The rearrangement links TRBV5-5 to TRBJ2-7; 8 nucleotides match TRBD2. The CDR3 is made up of 15 amino acids. Trimming cost V 4 bases and J 0 bases; bases outside gene matches: 6. Germline V gives CDR1 SGHKS, CDR2 YYEKEE (reference sequence). The DNA of the CDR3 is TGTGCCAGCAGCCCGGCGGGGGGCGGCTCCTACGAGCAGTACTTC. Protein sequence: CASSPAGGGSYEQYF.

This clonotype was observed a single time. V is TRBV6-6 and J is TRBJ2-7, with a weak D call TRBD2 (6 bases). V lost 6 bases and J lost 6, with 24 bases in between. Germline values: CDR1 MNHNY, CDR2 SVGAGI (reference sequence). This CDR3 has 16 amino acids. In DNA, the CDR3 is TGTGCCAGCAGCCATCCCCGGGGCGCGGGAAGAGGCGAGCAGTACTTC. The encoded protein is CASSHPRGAGRGEQYF.

This clonotype was seen only a few times. The chain uses TRBV12-3 or TRBV12-4 and TRBJ1-1, with 8 bases identical to TRBD1. After removal of 5 bases from V and 4 bases from J, the junction contained 6 bases not matched to a gene. This CDR3 has 14 amino acids. CDR3 sequence: CASSPQDRVTEAFF. The DNA for the CDR3 is TGTGCCAGCAGTCCCCAGGACAGGGTCACTGAAGCTTTCTTT.

This clonotype showed up just a few times. This chain connects TRBV28 to TRBJ2-7, with 7 bases fitting TRBD2. The germline V gene has CDR1 MDHEN and CDR2 SYDVKM. J gave up 7 bases and V 7 bases, and 10 bases lay outside the gene matches. This CDR3 region has 13 residues. CDR3 in DNA: TGTGCCAGCAACGACCCGGGACTAAGGGAGCAGTACTTC. This gives the protein CASNDPGLREQYF.

In its sample, this clonotype was seen many times. CDR3 nucleotide sequence: TGCAGCACCCGGACTAGCGGGAACCAAGAGACCCAGTACTTC. It codes for CSTRTSGNQETQYF. The V and J genes are TRBV29-1 and TRBJ2-5; 12 nucleotides agree with TRBD2. Germline V gives CDR1 SQVTM, CDR2 ANQGSEA. V was pared by 8 bases and J by 0 bases, with 4 bases of the junction left unmatched. The CDR3 is made up of 14 amino acids.

The genes are TRBV12-3 or TRBV12-4 and TRBJ2-4; perhaps TRBD2 as D (6 bases). This CDR3 is 15 amino acids long. The V gene lost 2 bases and the J gene lost 7 bases, with 15 bases spanning the gap. CDR3 sequence: CASSLRLARGNIQYF. In DNA, the CDR3 is TGTGCCAGCAGTTTAAGGCTAGCGAGAGGGAACATTCAGTACTTC.

This clonotype came up a few times. J is TRBJ1-2 and V is TRBV7-2; a possible D gene is TRBD1 (6 bases). CDR3 length equals 15 residues. Germline assignment: CDR1 SGHTA and CDR2 FQGNSA. V was shortened by 5 bases and J by 7 bases, with 20 bases between the two germline ends. CDR3 nucleotides: TGTGCCAGCAGCCCCGATGCGCCACAGGGCTCTGGCTACACCTTC. The encoded protein is CASSPDAPQGSGYTF. Combining the CDR3 with reference TRBV7-2 and TRBJ1-2 gives the whole variable domain GAGVSQSPSNKVTEKGKDVELRCDPISGHTALYWYRQSLGQGLEFLIYFQGNSAPDKSGLPSDRFSAERTGGSVSTLTIQRTQQEDSAVYLCASSPDAPQGSGYTFGSGTRLTVV.

Regarding this clonotype: This may come from a read error, since a much larger clone is one base off. The chain is built from TRBV6-2 or TRBV6-3 and TRBJ2-5; D perhaps matches TRBD1 (5 bases). The CDR3 contains 12 residues. Germline lookup yields CDR1 MNHEY and CDR2 SVGEGT. The CDR3 bases are TGTGTCAGCAGTGGACATGGGGAGACCCAGTACTTC. This translates into CVSSGHGETQYF.

This chain links TRBV25-1 with TRBJ1-1; D is uncertain. Trimming removed 2 bases from V and 10 bases from J, with 14 bases in between. Germline CDR1 is MGHDK and CDR2 is SYGVNS. This CDR3 region has 13 residues. CDR3 in DNA: TGTGCCAGCAGTGAAGGTCAGCAGGTCGGAGCTTTCTTT. It yields the protein CASSEGQQVGAFF.

The chain joins TRBV9 to TRBJ2-5; D possibly uses TRBD1 or TRBD2 (6 bases each). V lost 0 bases, J lost 2 bases, and 11 bases lay in between. Germline V gene data show CDR1 as SGDLS and CDR2 as YYNGEE. The CDR3 is 15 residues long. CDR3 DNA: TGTGCCAGCAGCGTAGAGGAGGGACAACAAGAGACCCAGTACTTC. The encoded protein is CASSVEEGQQETQYF.

The genes are TRBV3-1 and TRBJ1-2; D gene ambiguous. Trimming pared 4 bases from V and 4 bases from J, leaving 16 bases between. Germline CDR1 LGHDT, CDR2 YNNKEL (reference sequence). The CDR3 covers 15 residues. DNA for the CDR3: TGTGCCAGCAGCCCGCGAGCTGGCGGACCCTATGGCTACACCTTC. This translates into CASSPRAGGPYGYTF.

The chain joins TRBV7-2 to TRBJ2-7, with 7 bases identical to TRBD1. Unmatched junction bases numbered 8, after V lost 0 bases and J lost 0 bases. CDR1 and CDR2 (germline): SGHTA, FQGNSA. The CDR3 is 17 amino acids. CDR3 in amino acids: CASSLANAGGSSYEQYF. The DNA for the CDR3 is TGTGCCAGCAGCTTAGCTAACGCAGGGGGAAGCTCCTACGAGCAGTACTTC. Variable domain in full (rest from reference TRBV7-2 and TRBJ2-7): GAGVSQSPSNKVTEKGKDVELRCDPISGHTALYWYRQSLGQGLEFLIYFQGNSAPDKSGLPSDRFSAERTGGSVSTLTIQRTQQEDSAVYLCASSLANAGGSSYEQYFGPGTRLTVT.

The V call is TRBV7-2, the J call TRBJ2-4; TRBD1 matches 7 bases. CDR3 length: 16 amino acids. Germline values: CDR1 SGHTA, CDR2 FQGNSA. V shed 5 bases, J shed 1 base, and the junction held 8 bases outside the gene matches. The CDR3 DNA is TGTGCCAGCAGCCGTCTGACAGGGATGGCCAAAAACATTCAGTACTTC. Residues: CASSRLTGMAKNIQYF.

The CDR3 DNA sequence: TGTGCCAGCAGCCAAGAAAGAGGCAGATTTACAGATACGCAGTATTTT. It specifies CASSQERGRFTDTQYF. The chain uses TRBV14 and TRBJ2-3, with D hard to call. The germline V and J ends were trimmed by 0 bases and 3 bases, with 13 bases remaining between them. The CDR3 length is 16 residues. Germline V gene data show CDR1 as SGHDN and CDR2 as FVKESK.

CDR3 region: CSARTGPGDGYTF. In DNA form, the CDR3 reads TGCAGTGCTAGGACAGGTCCAGGAGATGGCTACACCTTC. The J gene is TRBJ1-2, the V gene TRBV20-1; perhaps TRBD1 as D (6 bases). The CDR3 runs to 13 residues. Germline V gene sequence: CDR1 DFQATT, CDR2 SNEGSKA (reference sequence). Trimming stripped 3 bases from V and 6 bases from J, with 14 bases between.

This clonotype showed up many times. CDR3 sequence reads: CASSLFHEQYF. The CDR3 nucleotides are TGTGCCAGCAGTTTATTCCACGAGCAGTACTTC. This sequence joins TRBV28 and TRBJ2-7; no clear D. Germline V gives CDR1 MDHEN, CDR2 SYDVKM. V lost 1 base to trimming and J lost 5 bases, with 3 bases between them. There are 11 residues in the CDR3.

The chain uses TRBV29-1 and TRBJ1-1; possibly TRBD1 for D (6 bases). The CDR3 extends over 14 amino acids. The germline CDR1 and CDR2 sequences are SQVTM and ANQGSEA. The V end was cut by 2 bases, the J end by 8 bases, with 18 bases between. The CDR3, as DNA: TGCAGCGTTGAATACCCCGCAGGGGCCGAGGAAGCTTTCTTT. This codes for CSVEYPAGAEEAFF.